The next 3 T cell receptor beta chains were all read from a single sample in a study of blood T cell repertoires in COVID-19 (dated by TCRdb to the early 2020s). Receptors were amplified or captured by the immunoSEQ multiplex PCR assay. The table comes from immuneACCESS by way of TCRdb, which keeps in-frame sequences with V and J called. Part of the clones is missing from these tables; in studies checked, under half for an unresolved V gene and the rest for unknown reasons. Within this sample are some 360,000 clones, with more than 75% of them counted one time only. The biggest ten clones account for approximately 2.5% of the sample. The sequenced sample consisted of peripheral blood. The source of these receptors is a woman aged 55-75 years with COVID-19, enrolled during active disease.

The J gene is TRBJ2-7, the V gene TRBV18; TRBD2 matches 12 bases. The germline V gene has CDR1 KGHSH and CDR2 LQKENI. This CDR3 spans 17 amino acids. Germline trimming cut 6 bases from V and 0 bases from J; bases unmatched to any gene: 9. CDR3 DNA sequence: TGTGCCAGCTCGCCCCCAGGACTAGCGGGGCCCTCCTACGAGCAGTACTTC. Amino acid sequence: CASSPPGLAGPSYEQYF. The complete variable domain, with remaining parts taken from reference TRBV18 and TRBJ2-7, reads NAGVMQNPRHLVRRRGQEARLRCSPMKGHSHVYWYRQLPEEGLKFMVYLQKENIIDESGMPKERFSAEFPKEGPSILRIQQVVRGDSAAYFCASSPPGLAGPSYEQYFGPGTRLTVT.

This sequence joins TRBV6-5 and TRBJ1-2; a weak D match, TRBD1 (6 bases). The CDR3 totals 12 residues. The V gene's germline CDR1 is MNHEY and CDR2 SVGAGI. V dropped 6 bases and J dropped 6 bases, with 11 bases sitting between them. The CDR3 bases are TGTGCCAGCAGCCCCGACAGGCATGGCTACACCTTC. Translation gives CASSPDRHGYTF.

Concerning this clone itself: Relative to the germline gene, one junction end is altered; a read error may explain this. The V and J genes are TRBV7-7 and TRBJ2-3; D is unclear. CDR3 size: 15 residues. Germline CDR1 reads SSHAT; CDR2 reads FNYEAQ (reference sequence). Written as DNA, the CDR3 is TGTGCTAGCAGCATTGGCGAGGCTAGCACAGATACGCAGTATTTT. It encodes CASSIGEASTDTQYF.